This T cell receptor (beta chain) was recovered during a study of shared clonotypes between healthy human individuals. About the study: Per donor, three plates held CD4 naive cells, three held CD4 memory, two held CD8 naive and one held CD8 memory.

Generated by immunoSEQ multiplex PCR, the TCRdb table keeps only in-frame clones and is missing some. Among some 2,500,000 clones listed, under 95% were seen once. Study-wide findings and caveats: Investigators expected sequencing depth to affect clonotype sharing among donors. Generation probability values for non-shared clonotypes were lower than those for clonotypes shared by all four donors. When naive CD4 clonotypes were compared across four donors, about 4.9% were shared.

As to this clone: What it binds is not known.

Germline V gives CDR1 LGHNA, CDR2 YSLEER. Trimming stripped 0 bases from V and 8 bases from J, with 16 bases between. This CDR3 comprises 16 residues. This clonotype was sampled from a man between 18 and 35 years old in good health. Some clones in this sample may be carry-over from other donors' samples. J is TRBJ1-4 and V is TRBV4-3, with D tentatively TRBD1 (6 bases). The specimen sequenced was naive CD4+ T cells from PBMCs. Indicated subset: CD45RA+ positively selected. CDR3 sequence reads: CASSQDRTAFWEKLFF. CDR3 coding DNA: TGCGCCAGCAGCCAAGATCGGACAGCTTTTTGGGAAAAACTGTTTTTT.